The present T cell receptor (beta chain) was sequenced within a study of T cell responses to AZD1222 COVID-19 vaccine (dated by TCRdb to the early 2020s). For context, the study as a whole: A total of 233 trial participants underwent TCR sequencing, of whom under 220 had received two doses of AZD1222 and 26 had received two doses of the MenACWY control vaccine. Trial participants were enrolled into age subgroups of 18-55, 56-69 and 70-plus years, which contained roughly 140, 27 and 60 TCR-sequenced participants, respectively. Findings and caveats that apply to the study as a whole: The vaccine-associated CD4 TCRs covered the entire spike protein, and the dominant responses fell in regions 160-218 and 743-854. Participants were mostly white British, with more females than males. The authors suggested clonal diversity may have been underestimated. Reportedly, close to half of the unique spike-specific TCRs recognized epitopes lying outside the regions that are mutated in the B.1.351 and B.1.1.7 variants. After two AZD1222 doses, both the breadth and the depth of spike-specific TCRs were significantly higher than at day 0 and than in MenACWY recipients. Conclusions about previously exposed vaccinees are limited, since just five or six AZD1222 recipients were seropositive for SARS-CoV-2 at baseline. Because no day 14 peak-response samples were available, the repertoires could be characterized only after the peak T cell response. In the small 56-69-year group, the increase in depth fell short of significance, most likely because of low power.

The CDR3 regions of human TCRbeta chains were subjected to immunosequencing. As for the original processing: TCRs in the repertoires were compared against a reference library of SARS-CoV-2-specific TCRs that had been generated with the MIRA antigen-specificity platform. Breadth was defined as the fraction of unique TCRs that were SARS-CoV-2-associated, and depth was defined as the fraction of total T cells that were SARS-CoV-2-associated. Using the MIRA data, each spike-specific TCR was mapped to the spike region that the TCR reacts to and placed in a CD4 or CD8 class. Log10-transformed breadth and depth values were compared by one-way ANOVA with Sidak's multiple comparisons tests. Held by TCRdb, this immuneACCESS table contains in-frame sequences only and omits some clones. Under half of the omission traces to an unresolved V gene where checked; the cause of the rest is unknown. For V, J and clone size, that table is used; D and trimming come from the DNA. A total of 90,000 to 120,000 clones appear in this sample, more than 70% of them only once. The top ten constitute approximately 3.1% of the sample.

The germline V gene (reference sequence) sets CDR1 to PRHDT and CDR2 to FYEKMQ. V lost 6 bases and J lost 10 bases; the stretch between them is 21 bases long. The CDR3 measures 14 amino acids from cysteine to phenylalanine. Only the CDR3 portion is preserved as DNA: 42 bases, with reading frame beginning at the first base. This clone was observed once. Its binding antigen is unknown. The sample holds no much larger clone one base away, and base qualities are not on file. According to the study, the label for this sample's time point signals: baseline before first vaccination. This specimen's treatment or condition label, per the study, means: meningococcal conjugate vaccine given as trial control. The vaccinee samples were drawn from two UK trials, COV001 and COV002, one of which was a single-blind randomized controlled phase 2/3 trial testing AZD1222 (ChAdOx1 nCoV-19) in healthy adults. For TCRbeta chain sequencing, PBMC samples from trial participants were taken at day 0 and at day 28 after the second dose.

Sequencing was performed on peripheral blood, taken on day 0 of MenACWY control vaccination. This sequence was found in an adult in good health. The chain is encoded by TRBV13 joined to TRBJ1-1, with no reliable assignment of the D segment. The nucleotides are TGTGCCAGCAGGACCAGAACAGAGCACCCCCGAGCTTTCTTT. Translation gives CASRTRTEHPRAFF.